A single sample is the source of the 26 T cell receptor beta chains below, sequenced in a study of blood T cell repertoires in COVID-19. Profiling relied on immunoSEQ multiplex PCR, and the TCRdb table lists in-frame clones only, not all of them. The sample contains about 160,000 clones, about 85% of which appear only once. Specimen: peripheral blood. These receptors were collected from a man older than 75 with COVID-19, enrolled during active disease.

This clone was recorded only once. The rearrangement links TRBV6-2 or TRBV6-3 to TRBJ1-2; D gene unclear. The ends were cut back, 0 bases at V and 8 bases at J, with 7 bases in the middle. The CDR3 is made up of 12 amino acids. The germline gives CDR1 MNHEY, CDR2 SVGEGT. This CDR3 reads CASSYSRVGYTF. The CDR3 bases are TGTGCCAGCAGTTACTCGAGAGTGGGCTACACCTTC.

This rearrangement joins TRBV10-3 to TRBJ1-2; D is unclear. This CDR3 has 13 residues. CDR1 ENHRY and CDR2 SYGVKD come from the germline V gene. Trimming shortened V by 4 bases and J by 4 bases, and 10 bases separated the two germline ends. The CDR3 DNA reads as TGTGCCATCAGTGGTACCGGGAGCTATGGCTACACCTTC. It codes for CAISGTGSYGYTF.

The J gene is TRBJ2-7, the V gene TRBV25-1, with a possible D match to TRBD1 (5 bases). Germline CDR1 is MGHDK and CDR2 is SYGVNS. The length of the CDR3 is 11 residues. The V and J ends lost 5 bases and 3 bases respectively, with 5 bases between them. The CDR3 spells CASSQGYEQYF. CDR3 in DNA: TGTGCCAGCAGTCAGGGCTACGAGCAGTACTTC.

V and J are TRBV2 and TRBJ2-1; 13 nucleotides agree with TRBD2. Germline V lookup: CDR1 SNHLY, CDR2 FYNNEI. V lost 4 bases and J lost 8; bases outside the gene matches: 5. The CDR3 runs to 15 residues. CDR3 in DNA: TGTGCCAGCAGTGCCGGACTAGCGGGGGTGCATGAGCAGTTCTTC. This gives the protein CASSAGLAGVHEQFF.

This chain uses TRBV7-9 with TRBJ1-2; 10 positions agree with TRBD1. This CDR3 has 13 residues. Trimming at V came to 5 bases and at J to 6 bases, leaving 3 bases not matched to a gene. The germline CDR1 and CDR2 sequences are SEHNR and FQNEAQ (reference sequence). DNA of the CDR3: TGTGCCAGCAGCCACGGGACAGGGGATGGCTACACCTTC. Protein product: CASSHGTGDGYTF.

V and J are TRBV5-1 and TRBJ2-5; no reliable D call. The CDR3 is 12 amino acids. Trimming stripped 2 bases from V and 2 bases from J, with 4 bases between. Germline loops: CDR1 SGHRS, CDR2 YFSETQ. In DNA, the CDR3 is TGCGCCAGCAGCTTCTTTCAAGAGACCCAGTACTTC. Residues: CASSFFQETQYF.

J is TRBJ2-6 and V is TRBV10-3; weak D call: TRBD2 (5 bases). Germline values: CDR1 ENHRY, CDR2 SYGVKD. This CDR3 contains 12 residues. V lost 6 bases and J lost 11, with 11 bases in between. CDR3 sequence: CAISMDGDVLTF. CDR3 DNA: TGTGCCATCAGCATGGACGGGGACGTCCTGACTTTC.

This clone was detected only a few times. The V call is TRBV7-9, the J call TRBJ1-2, with TRBD1 matching over 8 bases. Losses at the gene ends were 5 bases for V and 1 base for J; bases not matched to a gene: 6. Germline CDR1 is SEHNR and CDR2 is FQNEAQ (reference sequence). CDR3 length: 15 residues. CDR3 bases: TGTGCCAGCAGCCTAAGACAGGGGATTAACTATGGCTACACCTTC. Translating it yields CASSLRQGINYGYTF.

V usage is TRBV6-6 and J usage is TRBJ1-1; 9 bases fit TRBD1. The CDR3 is made up of 14 amino acids. The ends lost 7 bases at V and 2 bases at J; junction bases unmatched: 5. Per the germline V gene, CDR1 is MNHNY and CDR2 is SVGAGI (reference sequence). CDR3 sequence (DNA): TGTGCCAGCACCCGGACAGGGGAAAACACTGAAGCTTTCTTT. Amino acids: CASTRTGENTEAFF.

The chain combines TRBV4-3 with TRBJ1-1; no firm D call. CDR3 length: 12 amino acids. V was pared by 5 bases and J by 6 bases, with 10 bases between. Germline loops: CDR1 LGHNA, CDR2 YSLEER. Here the CDR3 DNA reads TGCGCCAGCAGCAGAGGGAGGGCTGAAGCTTTCTTT. Its translation is CASSRGRAEAFF.

The CDR3 nucleotides read TGTGCCAGTAGGAGACAGGGGGCAACTAATGAAAAACTGTTTTTT. Protein: CASRRQGATNEKLFF. The V gene is TRBV19, the J gene TRBJ1-4; 9 bases are shared with TRBD1. The CDR3 runs to 15 residues. The V segment lost 6 bases and the J segment 0 bases; nucleotides outside the gene matches: 2. In germline, CDR1 is LNHDA, CDR2 SQIVND (reference sequence).

The V call is TRBV12-5, the J call TRBJ1-1; D remains unclear. With 5 bases removed from V and 4 bases from J, the gap between germline ends came to 26 bases. Germline V gene data show CDR1 as LGHNT and CDR2 as FRNRAP. This CDR3 spans 18 amino acids. The CDR3 coding sequence is TGTGCTAGTGGTGCCTCGCCGAGGGTTCGCGACCCGAGCACTGAAGCTTTCTTT. Its translation: CASGASPRVRDPSTEAFF.

The chain joins TRBV10-2 to TRBJ1-6; tentative D call: TRBD1 (6 bases). The CDR3 length is 12 residues. Trimming cost V 8 bases and J 10 bases, with 12 bases left between them. Per the germline V gene, CDR1 is WSHSY and CDR2 is SAAADI. CDR3 DNA: TGCGCCAGCGGGGGGGCGGGGTCACCCCTCCACTTT. As protein: CASGGAGSPLHF.

On this clone: The junction departs from germline at one end; a sequencing error may be responsible. The V call is TRBV28, the J call TRBJ1-5; D not certain. CDR1 MDHEN and CDR2 SYDVKM come from the germline V gene. The CDR3 contains 14 residues. In DNA, the CDR3 is TGTACCAGCAGAGTGCGGGGTAGCAATCAGCCCCAGCATTTT. It is translated as CTSRVRGSNQPQHF.

This chain joins TRBV7-9 and TRBJ1-1, with 11 bases identical to TRBD1. This CDR3 is built from 14 residues. V shed 5 bases and J 6 bases; nucleotides not matched to a gene: 5. Germline V gene data show CDR1 as SEHNR and CDR2 as FQNEAQ (reference sequence). In DNA, the CDR3 is TGTGCCAGCAGCATAGGACAGGGGGCAGCTGAAGCTTTCTTT. Protein product: CASSIGQGAAEAFF.

The genes are TRBV5-1 and TRBJ2-2; weak D call: TRBD2 (6 bases). This CDR3 region has 18 residues. The germline V and J ends were trimmed by 4 bases and 5 bases, with 24 bases remaining between them. Germline V gene lookup returns CDR1 SGHRS and CDR2 YFSETQ. The CDR3 bases are TGCGCCAGCAGCCCTAGGTTCAACTCGGGGGACTCTACCGGGGAGCTGTTTTTT. Translating it yields CASSPRFNSGDSTGELFF. The complete variable domain, with remaining parts taken from reference TRBV5-1 and TRBJ2-2, reads KAGVTQTPRYLIKTRGQQVTLSCSPISGHRSVSWYQQTPGQGLQFLFEYFSETQRNKGNFPGRFSGRQFSNSRSEMNVSTLELGDSALYLCASSPRFNSGDSTGELFFGEGSRLTVL.

This clone was recorded once. This sequence joins TRBV27 and TRBJ1-5; TRBD1 is a possible D gene (5 bases). The V and J ends lost 5 bases and 0 bases respectively, with 11 bases between them. This CDR3 comprises 15 residues. Germline CDR1 MNHEY, CDR2 SMNVEV (reference sequence). CDR3: CASSLQGNSNQPQHF. CDR3 DNA sequence: TGTGCCAGCAGTCTCCAGGGTAATAGCAATCAGCCCCAGCATTTT.

The rearrangement joins TRBV5-6 to TRBJ2-7; 7 bases match TRBD1. Germline-derived CDR1 and CDR2 are SGHDT and YYEEEE. V gave up 4 bases and J gave up 5 bases; unmatched junction bases: 12. CDR3 length equals 15 residues. As DNA, the CDR3 is TGTGCCAGCAGCCCCTACGCAGGGGGAATCCACGAGCAGTACTTC. Residues: CASSPYAGGIHEQYF.

In DNA form, the CDR3 reads TGTGCCAGCAGCCGAAACCGGGGACTTTTTTACGAGCAGTACTTC. Translating it yields CASSRNRGLFYEQYF. J is TRBJ2-7 and V is TRBV11-3; tentative D call: TRBD2 (6 bases). The CDR3 runs 15 residues. CDR1 and CDR2 (germline): SGHNT, YENEEA. Trimming took 5 bases from V and 4 from J, leaving 18 bases between them. Variable domain in full (rest from reference TRBV11-3 and TRBJ2-7): EAGVVQSPRYKIIEKKQPVAFWCNPISGHNTLYWYLQNLGQGPELLIRYENEEAVDDSQLPKDRFSAERLKGVDSTLKIQPAELGDSAVYLCASSRNRGLFYEQYFGPGTRLTVT.

This clone was counted a single time. The chain has TRBV4-2 and TRBJ1-2; D ambiguous. Trimming pared 1 base from V and 6 bases from J, leaving 12 bases between. This CDR3 comprises 14 residues. Germline V lookup: CDR1 LGHNA, CDR2 YNFKEQ. The CDR3 protein is CASSQVSGVDGYTF. CDR3 DNA: TGTGCCAGCAGCCAAGTGAGCGGTGTCGATGGCTACACCTTC.

V and J are TRBV19 and TRBJ1-4; tentative D call: TRBD1 (6 bases). The CDR3 has 15 amino acids. Looked up from germline, CDR1 is LNHDA and CDR2 is SQIVND (reference sequence). Trimming took 1 base from V and 5 from J, leaving 11 bases between them. The CDR3 bases are TGTGCCAGTAGTATAGGGGGGGGCCCCAATGAAAAACTGTTTTTT. This codes for CASSIGGGPNEKLFF.

This chain uses TRBV6-2 or TRBV6-3 with TRBJ2-5; 10 bases fit TRBD2. V gave up 6 bases and J gave up 2 bases; unmatched junction bases: 9. The CDR3 has 16 residues. The germline gives CDR1 MNHEY, CDR2 SVGEGT. The CDR3 protein is CASSLGLAEAQETQYF. The CDR3 nucleotides read TGTGCCAGCAGCCTCGGACTAGCGGAAGCACAAGAGACCCAGTACTTC.

The rearrangement joins TRBV18 to TRBJ2-6; TRBD1 matches at 8 bases. V lost 3 bases and J lost 0; bases outside the gene matches: 4. CDR1 and CDR2 from the germline V gene are KGHSH and LQKENI. The CDR3 sequence is 17 residues long. CDR3 sequence (DNA): TGTGCCAGCTCACCCCAGGGGGCATCCTCTGGGGCCAACGTCCTGACTTTC. Translation gives CASSPQGASSGANVLTF.

This clone has a handful of counts. The DNA for the CDR3 is TGTGCCAGCAGTTACCTAGGGGGCGAGGTACAGCCCCAGCATTTT. Translation gives CASSYLGGEVQPQHF. The rearrangement uses TRBV6-2 or TRBV6-3 and TRBJ1-5; 7 positions match TRBD1. Germline V gene lookup returns CDR1 MNHEY and CDR2 SVGEGT. This CDR3 contains 15 residues. Unmatched junction bases numbered 8, after V lost 2 bases and J lost 7 bases.

There are a few counts of this clone. This sequence joins TRBV15 and TRBJ2-7, with D maybe TRBD2 (5 bases). CDR1 is LNHNV and CDR2 is YYDKDF in the germline V gene (reference sequence). The V gene lost 0 bases and the J gene lost 5 bases, with 11 bases spanning the gap. The CDR3 covers 14 residues. The CDR3 nucleotides read TGTGCCACCAGCAGAGATCGGGGTCCAAACGAGCAGTACTTC. Amino acid sequence: CATSRDRGPNEQYF.

The chain carries TRBV27 and TRBJ2-3, with 11 bases matching TRBD2. From germline, CDR1 is MNHEY and CDR2 SMNVEV (reference sequence). The J segment lost 4 bases and the V segment lost 5 bases, leaving 5 bases of the junction unmatched. CDR3 length equals 15 residues. The CDR3 loop is CASSPLAGAPDTQYF. CDR3 DNA: TGTGCCAGCAGTCCACTAGCGGGGGCTCCAGATACGCAGTATTTT.